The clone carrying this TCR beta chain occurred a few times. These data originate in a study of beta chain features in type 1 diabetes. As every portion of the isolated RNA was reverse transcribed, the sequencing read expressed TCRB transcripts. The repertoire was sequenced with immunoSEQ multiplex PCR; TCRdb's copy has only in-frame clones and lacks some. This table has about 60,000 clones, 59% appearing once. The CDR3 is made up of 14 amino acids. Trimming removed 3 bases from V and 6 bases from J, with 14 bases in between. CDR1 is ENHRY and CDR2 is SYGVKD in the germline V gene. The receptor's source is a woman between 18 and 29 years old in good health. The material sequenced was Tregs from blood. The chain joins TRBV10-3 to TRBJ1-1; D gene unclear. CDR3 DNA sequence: TGTGCCATCAGTGACCCGGAGGAGTTGGCTGAAGCTTTCTTT. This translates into CAISDPEELAEAFF.